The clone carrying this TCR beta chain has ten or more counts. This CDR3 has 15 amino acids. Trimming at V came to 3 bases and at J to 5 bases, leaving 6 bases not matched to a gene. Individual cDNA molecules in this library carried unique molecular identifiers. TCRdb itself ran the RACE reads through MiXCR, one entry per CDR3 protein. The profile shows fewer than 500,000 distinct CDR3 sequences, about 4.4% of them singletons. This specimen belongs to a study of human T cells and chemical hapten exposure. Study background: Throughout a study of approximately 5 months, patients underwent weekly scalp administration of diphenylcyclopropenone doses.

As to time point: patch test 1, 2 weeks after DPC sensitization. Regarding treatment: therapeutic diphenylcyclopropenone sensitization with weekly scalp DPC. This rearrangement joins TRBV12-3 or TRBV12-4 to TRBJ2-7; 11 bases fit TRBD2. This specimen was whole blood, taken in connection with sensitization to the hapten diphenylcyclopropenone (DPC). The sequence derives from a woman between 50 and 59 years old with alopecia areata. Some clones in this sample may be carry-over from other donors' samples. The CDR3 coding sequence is TGTGCCAGCAGTTTTAGACTAGCGGGACCCCACGAGCAGTACTTC. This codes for CASSFRLAGPHEQYF.